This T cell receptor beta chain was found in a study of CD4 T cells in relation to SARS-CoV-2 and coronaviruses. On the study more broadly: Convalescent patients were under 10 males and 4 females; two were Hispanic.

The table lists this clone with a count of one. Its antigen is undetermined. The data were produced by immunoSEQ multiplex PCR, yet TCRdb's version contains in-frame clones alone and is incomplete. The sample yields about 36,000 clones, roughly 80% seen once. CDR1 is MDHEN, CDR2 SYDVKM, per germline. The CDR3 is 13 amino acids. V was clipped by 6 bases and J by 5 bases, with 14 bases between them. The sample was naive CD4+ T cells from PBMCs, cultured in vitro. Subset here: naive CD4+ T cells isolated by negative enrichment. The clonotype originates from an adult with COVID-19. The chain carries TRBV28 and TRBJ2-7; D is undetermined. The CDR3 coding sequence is TGTGCCAGCAGCTCGGCGGCCGATGACGAGCAGTACTTC. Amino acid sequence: CASSSAADDEQYF.